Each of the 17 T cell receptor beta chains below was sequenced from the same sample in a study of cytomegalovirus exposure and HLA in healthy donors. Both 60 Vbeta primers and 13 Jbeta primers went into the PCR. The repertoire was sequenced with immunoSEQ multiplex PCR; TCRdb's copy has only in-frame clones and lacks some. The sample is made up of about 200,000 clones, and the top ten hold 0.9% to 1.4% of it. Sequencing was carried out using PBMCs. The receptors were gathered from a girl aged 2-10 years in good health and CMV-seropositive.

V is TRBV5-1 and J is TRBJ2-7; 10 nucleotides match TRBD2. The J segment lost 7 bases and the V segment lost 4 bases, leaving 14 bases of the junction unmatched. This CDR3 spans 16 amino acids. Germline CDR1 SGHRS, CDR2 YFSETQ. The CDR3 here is CASSPTTSGSLGEQYF. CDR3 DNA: TGCGCCAGCAGCCCGACGACTAGCGGGTCCCTAGGGGAGCAGTACTTC.

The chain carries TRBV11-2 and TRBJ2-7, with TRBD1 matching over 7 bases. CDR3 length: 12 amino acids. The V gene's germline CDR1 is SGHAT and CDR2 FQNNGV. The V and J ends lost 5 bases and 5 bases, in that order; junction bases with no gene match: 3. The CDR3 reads CASSPTGNEQYF. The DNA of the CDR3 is TGTGCCAGCAGCCCGACAGGGAACGAGCAGTACTTC.

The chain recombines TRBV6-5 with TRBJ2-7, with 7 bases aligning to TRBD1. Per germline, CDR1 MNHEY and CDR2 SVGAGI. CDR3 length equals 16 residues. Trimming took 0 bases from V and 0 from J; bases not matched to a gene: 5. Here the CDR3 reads CASSYSIQGSSYEQYF. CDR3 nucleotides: TGTGCCAGCAGTTACTCGATACAGGGGAGCTCCTACGAGCAGTACTTC.

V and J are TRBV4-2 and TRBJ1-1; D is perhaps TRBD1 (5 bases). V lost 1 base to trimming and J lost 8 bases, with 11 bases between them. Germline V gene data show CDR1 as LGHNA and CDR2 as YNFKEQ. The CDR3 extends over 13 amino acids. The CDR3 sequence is CASSQVGGEEAFF. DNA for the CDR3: TGTGCCAGCAGCCAAGTAGGAGGGGAGGAAGCTTTCTTT.

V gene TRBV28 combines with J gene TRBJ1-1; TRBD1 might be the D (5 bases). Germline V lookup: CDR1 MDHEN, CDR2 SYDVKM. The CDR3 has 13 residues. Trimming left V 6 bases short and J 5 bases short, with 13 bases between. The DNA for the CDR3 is TGTGCCAGCAGACCAGGACACACAACTGAAGCTTTCTTT. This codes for CASRPGHTTEAFF.

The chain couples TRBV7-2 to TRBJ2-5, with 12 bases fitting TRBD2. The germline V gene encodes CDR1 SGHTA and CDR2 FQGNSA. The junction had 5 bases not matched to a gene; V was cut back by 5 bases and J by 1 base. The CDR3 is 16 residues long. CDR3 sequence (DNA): TGTGCCAGCAGCATGGGACTAGCGGGTCCCCAAGAGACCCAGTACTTC. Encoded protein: CASSMGLAGPQETQYF.

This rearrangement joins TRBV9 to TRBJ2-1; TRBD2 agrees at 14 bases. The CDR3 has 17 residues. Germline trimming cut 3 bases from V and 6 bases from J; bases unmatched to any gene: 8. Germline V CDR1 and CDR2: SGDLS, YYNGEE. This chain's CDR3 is CASSGGGGLAGGNEQFF. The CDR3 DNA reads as TGTGCCAGCAGCGGAGGTGGTGGACTAGCGGGAGGCAATGAGCAGTTCTTC. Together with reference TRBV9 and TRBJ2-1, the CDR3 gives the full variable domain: DSGVTQTPKHLITATGQRVTLRCSPRSGDLSVYWYQQSLDQGLQFLIQYYNGEERAKGNILERFSAQQFPDLHSELNLSSLELGDSALYFCASSGGGGLAGGNEQFFGPGTRLTVL.

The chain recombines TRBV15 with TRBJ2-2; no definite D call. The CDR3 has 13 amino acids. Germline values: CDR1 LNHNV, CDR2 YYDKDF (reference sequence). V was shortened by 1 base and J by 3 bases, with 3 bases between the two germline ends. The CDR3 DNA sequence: TGTGCCACCAGCAGAGCTTACACCGGGGAGCTGTTTTTT. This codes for CATSRAYTGELFF.

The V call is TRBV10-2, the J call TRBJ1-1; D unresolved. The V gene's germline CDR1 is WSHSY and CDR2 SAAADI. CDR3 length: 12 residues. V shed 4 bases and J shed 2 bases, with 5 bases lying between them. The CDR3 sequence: CASSVLNTEAFF. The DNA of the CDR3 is TGCGCCAGCAGTGTACTCAACACTGAAGCTTTCTTT.

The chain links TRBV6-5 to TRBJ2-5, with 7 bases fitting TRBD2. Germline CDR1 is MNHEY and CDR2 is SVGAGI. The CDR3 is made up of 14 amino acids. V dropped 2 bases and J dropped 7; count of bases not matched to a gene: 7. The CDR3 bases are TGTGCCAGCAGTTACGGCGGGAGCGGCGGGACCCAGTACTTC. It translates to CASSYGGSGGTQYF.

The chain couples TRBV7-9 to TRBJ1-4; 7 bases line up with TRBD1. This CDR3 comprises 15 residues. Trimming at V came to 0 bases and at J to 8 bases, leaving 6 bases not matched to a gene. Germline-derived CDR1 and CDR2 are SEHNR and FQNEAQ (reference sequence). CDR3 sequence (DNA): TGTGCCAGCAGCTTAGCCAACAGGGGTGACGAAAAACTGTTTTTT. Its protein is CASSLANRGDEKLFF. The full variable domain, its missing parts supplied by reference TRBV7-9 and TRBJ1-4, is DTGVSQNPRHKITKRGQNVTFRCDPISEHNRLYWYRQTLGQGPEFLTYFQNEAQLEKSRLLSDRFSAERPKGSFSTLEIQRTEQGDSAMYLCASSLANRGDEKLFFGSGTQLSVL.

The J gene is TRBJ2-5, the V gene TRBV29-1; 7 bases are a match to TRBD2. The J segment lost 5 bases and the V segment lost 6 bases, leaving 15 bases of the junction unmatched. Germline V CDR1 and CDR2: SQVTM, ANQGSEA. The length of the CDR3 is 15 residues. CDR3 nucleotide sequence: TGCAGCGTCCCTTGGGGGGAGGGCTGGGCCGAGACCCAGTACTTC. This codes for CSVPWGEGWAETQYF.

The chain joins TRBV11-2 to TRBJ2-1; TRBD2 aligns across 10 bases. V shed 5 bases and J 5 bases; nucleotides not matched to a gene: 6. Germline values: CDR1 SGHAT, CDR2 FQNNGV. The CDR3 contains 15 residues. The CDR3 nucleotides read TGTGCCAGCAGCACTCTAGCGGGAGCAAACAATGAGCAGTTCTTC. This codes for CASSTLAGANNEQFF. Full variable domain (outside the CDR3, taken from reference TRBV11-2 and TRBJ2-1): EAGVAQSPRYKIIEKRQSVAFWCNPISGHATLYWYQQILGQGPKLLIQFQNNGVVDDSQLPKDRFSAERLKGVDSTLKIQPAKLEDSAVYLCASSTLAGANNEQFFGPGTRLTVL.

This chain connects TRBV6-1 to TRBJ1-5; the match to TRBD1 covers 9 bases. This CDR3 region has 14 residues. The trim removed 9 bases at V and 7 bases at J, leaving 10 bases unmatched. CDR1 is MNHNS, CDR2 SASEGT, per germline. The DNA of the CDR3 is TGTGCCAGTAAGGGGACAGGGTCATGGCAGCCCCAGCATTTT. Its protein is CASKGTGSWQPQHF.

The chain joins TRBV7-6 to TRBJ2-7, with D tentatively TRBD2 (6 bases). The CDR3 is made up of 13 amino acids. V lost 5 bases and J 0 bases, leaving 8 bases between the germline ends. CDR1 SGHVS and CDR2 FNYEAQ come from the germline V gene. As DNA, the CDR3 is TGTGCCAGCAGCGGAGGGCCCTCCTACGAGCAGTACTTC. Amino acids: CASSGGPSYEQYF.

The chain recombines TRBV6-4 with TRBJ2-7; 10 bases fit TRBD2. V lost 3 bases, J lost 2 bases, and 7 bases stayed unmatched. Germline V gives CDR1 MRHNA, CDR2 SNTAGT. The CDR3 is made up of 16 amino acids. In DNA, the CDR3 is TGTGCCAGCAGTGAGTGCGAGCGGGAGGGCCCCTACGAGCAGTACTTC. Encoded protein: CASSECEREGPYEQYF.

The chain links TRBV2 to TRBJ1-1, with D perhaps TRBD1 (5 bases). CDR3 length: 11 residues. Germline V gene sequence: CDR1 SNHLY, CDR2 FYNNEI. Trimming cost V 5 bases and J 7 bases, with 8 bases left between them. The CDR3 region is CASSRQGEAFF. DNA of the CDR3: TGTGCCAGCAGTCGTCAGGGTGAAGCTTTCTTT.